This T cell receptor beta chain was captured by sequencing in a study of T cell repertoires in cytomegalovirus infection. Study summary: The public TCR beta signatures pointed to both CMV infection and matching HLA type. Findings and limits, study-wide: There were HLA-C-restricted CMV-specific TCR beta clonotypes dominating the ex vivo response. The cumulative frequency of public TCR beta families distinguished individuals who carried CMV together with the relevant HLA.

This clonotype appeared many times. What it binds is unknown. TCRdb re-analysed the reads in MiXCR, keeping a single row per CDR3 protein. In the table there are 300,000 or so distinct CDR3 sequences, more than 20% of which are singletons. The V segment lost 4 bases and the J segment 3 bases; nucleotides outside the gene matches: 3. The germline V gene encodes CDR1 SGHDT and CDR2 YYEEEE. The CDR3 has 16 residues. This sample comprised cultured PBMCs, obtained from culture after CMV antigen stimulation. The clonotype was recovered from a human donor in good health (CMV status not recorded). Some clones in this sample may be carry-over from other donors' samples. The chain has TRBV5-6 and TRBJ2-1, with 14 bases identical to TRBD2. CDR3: CASSPGLAGVYNEQFF. The DNA of the CDR3 is TGTGCCAGCAGCCCGGGACTAGCGGGAGTCTACAATGAGCAGTTCTTC.